The 8 T cell receptor beta chains given below trace back to one sample, sequenced in a study of CD8 T cells in ankylosing spondylitis. Notes on the study in general: Ankylosing spondylitis blood appeared to carry a characteristic TCR beta motif of roughly eight highly homologous variants.

Their antigens remain unidentified. Using its own MiXCR run on the 5' RACE reads, TCRdb lists one record per CDR3 protein. The sample yields around 140,000 distinct CDR3 sequences, roughly 17% seen once. Sequencing input: blood, either unsorted or a sorted T cell fraction (not recorded which). All receptors come from a male donor with ankylosing spondylitis.

This clonotype was detected only a few times. CDR3: CASSPGTVHEQYF. The DNA of the CDR3 is TGTGCCAGCAGTCCCGGGACAGTCCACGAGCAGTACTTC. This chain uses TRBV27 with TRBJ2-7, with 7 positions matching TRBD1. The V gene's germline CDR1 is MNHEY and CDR2 SMNVEV (reference sequence). V shed 5 bases and J 5 bases; nucleotides not matched to a gene: 6. The CDR3 loop spans 13 amino acids.

The CDR3 region is CSALWTGNTEAFF. The CDR3 DNA follows: TGCAGTGCCCTTTGGACAGGGAACACTGAAGCTTTCTTT. The rearrangement joins TRBV20-1 to TRBJ1-1; 7 nucleotides agree with TRBD1. Per the germline V gene, CDR1 is DFQATT and CDR2 is SNEGSKA (reference sequence). V shed 6 bases, J shed 1 base, and the junction held 5 bases outside the gene matches. This CDR3 is built from 13 residues.

J is TRBJ2-3 and V is TRBV5-1; TRBD2 is a possible D gene (5 bases). Germline V gene sequence: CDR1 SGHRS, CDR2 YFSETQ. The CDR3 spans 11 residues. V lost 2 bases and J 13 bases, leaving 11 bases between the germline ends. The CDR3: CASSLGSREYF. The CDR3 DNA sequence: TGCGCCAGCAGCTTAGGGAGTAGAGAGTATTTT.

V is TRBV6-2 or TRBV6-3 and J is TRBJ2-7; 7 bases match TRBD1. The V segment lost 7 bases and the J segment 5 bases; nucleotides outside the gene matches: 11. The CDR3 covers 14 residues. The germline CDR1 and CDR2 sequences are MNHEY and SVGEGT. Written as DNA, the CDR3 is TGTGCCAGCACCGACAGGGATTTTGGCGACGAGCAGTACTTC. Translation: CASTDRDFGDEQYF.

This clonotype was detected only once. The J gene is TRBJ2-1, the V gene TRBV7-2; the D is unclear. Germline CDR1 is SGHTA and CDR2 is FQGNSA. The CDR3 is 14 amino acids. V lost 4 bases and J 3 bases, leaving 10 bases between the germline ends. The CDR3 reads CASSSDRVYNEQFF. As DNA, the CDR3 is TGTGCCAGCAGCTCTGATCGAGTCTACAATGAGCAGTTCTTC.

The rearrangement links TRBV5-1 to TRBJ2-4; 10 positions agree with TRBD1. CDR1 is SGHRS and CDR2 is YFSETQ in the germline V gene. V lost 4 bases, J lost 8 bases, and 15 bases stayed unmatched. The CDR3 has 17 residues. The CDR3 coding sequence is TGCGCCAGCAGCGACCGGGGGACAGGGGAGGGCATATACATTCAGTACTTC. Amino acid sequence: CASSDRGTGEGIYIQYF. Combining the CDR3 with reference TRBV5-1 and TRBJ2-4 gives the whole variable domain KAGVTQTPRYLIKTRGQQVTLSCSPISGHRSVSWYQQTPGQGLQFLFEYFSETQRNKGNFPGRFSGRQFSNSRSEMNVSTLELGDSALYLCASSDRGTGEGIYIQYFGAGTRLSVL.

This clonotype was detected only a few times. As DNA, the CDR3 is TGTGCCAGCAGTGAACAGGGGGGATTTAACACTGAAGCTTTCTTT. Amino acid sequence: CASSEQGGFNTEAFF. This sequence joins TRBV27 and TRBJ1-1, with 8 bases identical to TRBD1. Germline lookup yields CDR1 MNHEY and CDR2 SMNVEV (reference sequence). The CDR3 has 15 amino acids. The V segment lost 5 bases and the J segment 2 bases; nucleotides outside the gene matches: 7.

In its sample, this clonotype was seen many times. The chain carries TRBV29-1 and TRBJ2-2; D could derive from TRBD1 or TRBD2 (5 bases each). V lost 2 bases and J 0 bases, leaving 13 bases between the germline ends. The CDR3 spans 16 residues. CDR1 and CDR2 from the germline V gene are SQVTM and ANQGSEA. The CDR3 sequence is CSVEYEGSTNTGELFF. CDR3 DNA: TGCAGCGTTGAATATGAGGGGAGTACGAACACCGGGGAGCTGTTTTTT.